A single T cell receptor beta chain is shown here with its context. This sample was taken from a study of blood T cells in healthy people across ages. Sample-barcoded 5' priming and a J-beta primer mix drove a second PCR of roughly 7 to 11 cycles. MiXCR, applied by TCRdb to the 5' RACE reads, yields one record per CDR3 protein. The sample includes more than 700,000 distinct CDR3 sequences, around half of them seen just once. The sequence came from an elderly man in good health. Sequenced material: blood.

The CDR3: CASSSGPERGSPLHF. The CDR3 DNA is TGTGCCAGCAGCTCGGGTCCGGAAAGGGGTTCACCCCTCCACTTT. V usage is TRBV3-1 and J usage is TRBJ1-6; possibly TRBD1 for D (5 bases). This CDR3 contains 15 residues. CDR1 is LGHDT and CDR2 is YNNKEL in the germline V gene (reference sequence). V was shortened by 5 bases and J by 9 bases, with 17 bases between the two germline ends.